Below, 11 T cell receptor beta chains from the same sample are listed, as sequenced in a study of STAT5B mutations in CD4+ large granular lymphocyte leukemia. Libraries were prepared by immunoSEQ multiplex PCR; TCRdb keeps only in-frame clonotypes and omits some of them. The sample includes about 32,000 clones, around 73% of them seen just once. Sequencing was done on a sample of CD4+ T cells from blood buffy coats. Receptors were obtained from a human donor in good health.

The V call is TRBV7-2, the J call TRBJ1-6; D may be TRBD1 (5 bases). This CDR3 is 15 amino acids long. Per the germline V gene, CDR1 is SGHTA and CDR2 is FQGNSA. Trimming removed 5 bases at V and 7 bases at J, with 15 bases between. Here the CDR3 DNA reads TGTGCCAGCAGCCGCGACGGGACGACCAATTCACCCCTCCACTTT. It is translated as CASSRDGTTNSPLHF.

CDR3 nucleotides: TGTGCCAGCAGCTTAGACGGACAGGGGTCAGAGACCCAGTACTTC. Encoded protein: CASSLDGQGSETQYF. This chain links TRBV7-7 with TRBJ2-5; 9 nucleotides match TRBD1. V lost 1 base to trimming and J lost 4 bases; unmatched junction nucleotides: 4. This CDR3 is 15 amino acids long. The V gene's germline CDR1 is SSHAT and CDR2 FNYEAQ (reference sequence).

The gene calls are TRBV28 and TRBJ1-1; perhaps TRBD1 as D (6 bases). Trimming removed 8 bases from V and 3 bases from J, with 13 bases in between. Germline CDR1 is MDHEN and CDR2 is SYDVKM. The CDR3 has 13 amino acids. DNA of the CDR3: TGTGCCAGCGCTGTAGGGGGTCACACTGAAGCTTTCTTT. It yields the protein CASAVGGHTEAFF.

The table lists this clone with a count of one. This chain uses TRBV30 with TRBJ1-1, with a tentative D call TRBD1 (5 bases). The germline CDR1 and CDR2 sequences are GTSNPN and SVGIG (reference sequence). Trimming removed 6 bases at V and 4 bases at J, with 15 bases between. CDR3 length: 13 residues. The DNA for the CDR3 is TGTGCCTGTCCCGCGGCAGGGAGCACTGAAGCTTTCTTT. It encodes CACPAAGSTEAFF.

V and J are TRBV4-1 and TRBJ2-7; D unclear. This CDR3 has 15 residues. Deletions cut 1 base from V and 0 bases from J, with 10 bases between. Germline V gene lookup returns CDR1 MGHRA and CDR2 YSYEKL. CDR3 in amino acids: CASSQGTALSYEQYF. The CDR3 DNA follows: TGCGCCAGCAGCCAAGGAACGGCCCTCTCCTACGAGCAGTACTTC.

CDR3 sequence reads: CASSLAPDRQYEQYF. DNA for the CDR3: TGTGCCAGCAGCTTGGCCCCGGACAGACAATACGAGCAGTACTTC. The chain uses TRBV11-2 and TRBJ2-7; tentatively, D is TRBD1 (6 bases). The germline gives CDR1 SGHAT, CDR2 FQNNGV. CDR3 length: 15 amino acids. V lost 3 bases to trimming and J lost 4 bases, with 16 bases between them.

This sequence joins TRBV2 and TRBJ2-7, with TRBD1 identical over 7 bases. The CDR3 length is 20 residues. The V segment lost 4 bases and the J segment 6 bases; nucleotides outside the gene matches: 27. CDR1 SNHLY and CDR2 FYNNEI come from the germline V gene. CDR3 nucleotide sequence: TGTGCCAGCAGTGGAGGGTATTCGAGGGGGCACCCTTCTCAATCAGGCGAGCAGTACTTC. Encoded protein: CASSGGYSRGHPSQSGEQYF.

J is TRBJ1-3 and V is TRBV28; the D gene is possibly TRBD1 (5 bases). Germline CDR1 is MDHEN and CDR2 is SYDVKM. CDR3 length equals 13 residues. V was clipped by 5 bases and J by 4 bases, with 9 bases between them. The CDR3: CASSDSGGNTIYF. CDR3 bases: TGTGCCAGCAGTGACAGTGGGGGAAACACCATATATTTT.

The V call is TRBV7-2, the J call TRBJ1-2; no definite D call. CDR1 and CDR2 (germline): SGHTA, FQGNSA. This CDR3 comprises 12 residues. Trimming took 1 base from V and 4 from J, leaving 4 bases between them. The CDR3 here is CASSLGTYGYTF. DNA of the CDR3: TGTGCCAGCAGCTTAGGGACCTATGGCTACACCTTC.

The CDR3 loop reads CASSPQQGTNEKLFF. The CDR3 DNA sequence: TGCGCCAGCAGCCCCCAACAGGGGACTAATGAAAAACTGTTTTTT. The J gene is TRBJ1-4, the V gene TRBV4-1; 7 bases match TRBD1. Trimming took 4 bases from V and 2 from J; bases not matched to a gene: 4. CDR3 length: 15 amino acids. Germline loops: CDR1 MGHRA, CDR2 YSYEKL.

CDR3 nucleotide sequence: TGTGCCAGCAGCTTGGAGGGACAGGGACTCAATCAGCCCCAGCATTTT. This codes for CASSLEGQGLNQPQHF. The chain recombines TRBV5-6 with TRBJ1-5, with 9 bases identical to TRBD1. The trim removed 0 bases at V and 3 bases at J, leaving 4 bases unmatched. This CDR3 comprises 16 residues. Germline CDR1 reads SGHDT; CDR2 reads YYEEEE.